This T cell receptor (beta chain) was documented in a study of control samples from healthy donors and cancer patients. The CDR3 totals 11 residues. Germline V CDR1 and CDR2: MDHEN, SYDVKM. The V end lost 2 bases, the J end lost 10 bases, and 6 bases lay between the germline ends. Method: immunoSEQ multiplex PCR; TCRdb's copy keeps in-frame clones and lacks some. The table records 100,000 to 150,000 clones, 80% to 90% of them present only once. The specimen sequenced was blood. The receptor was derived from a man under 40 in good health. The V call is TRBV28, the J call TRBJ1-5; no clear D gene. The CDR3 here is CASSLTGPQHF. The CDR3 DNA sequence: TGTGCCAGCAGTTTAACCGGACCCCAGCATTTT.